Here is one TCR beta chain with its context. CDR1 MNHEY and CDR2 SVGAGI come from the germline V gene. This CDR3 has 14 amino acids. Germline trimming cut 10 bases from V and 4 bases from J; bases unmatched to any gene: 8. This sample is drawn from a study of blood T cell repertoires in COVID-19. Study summary: From the United States, Italy and Spain came samples of acute and convalescent COVID-19. Nucleic acid was either cDNA or gDNA, and it came from T cells, B-cell-depleted T cells, or PBMCs.

Authors' methods: Cell counts per sample came from amplifying reference gene primers. Generated by immunoSEQ multiplex PCR, the TCRdb table keeps only in-frame clones and is missing some. V, J and clone size were drawn from that table, and D and trimming were deduced from the DNA. The table has just over 50,000 clones, about nine tenths seen once. The sequenced sample consisted of peripheral blood. The sequence was collected from a man between 65 and 80 years old with acute or convalescent COVID-19. The V gene is TRBV6-5, the J gene TRBJ1-4, with TRBD1 matching 8 bases. This CDR3 is CATRGTGDNEKLFF. CDR3 sequence (DNA): TGTGCCACCCGAGGGACAGGCGATAATGAAAAACTGTTTTTT.